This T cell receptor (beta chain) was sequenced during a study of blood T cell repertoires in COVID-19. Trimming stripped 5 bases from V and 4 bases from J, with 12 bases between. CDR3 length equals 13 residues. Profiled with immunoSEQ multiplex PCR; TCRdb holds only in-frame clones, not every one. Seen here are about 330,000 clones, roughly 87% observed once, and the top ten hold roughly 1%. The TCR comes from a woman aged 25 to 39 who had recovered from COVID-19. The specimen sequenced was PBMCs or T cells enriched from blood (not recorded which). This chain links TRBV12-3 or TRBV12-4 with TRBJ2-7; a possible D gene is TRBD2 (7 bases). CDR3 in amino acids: CASSGGATYEQYF. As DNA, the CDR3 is TGTGCCAGCAGTGGGGGGGCTACGTACGAGCAGTACTTC.